This T cell receptor (beta chain) came from a study of shared clonotypes between healthy human individuals. The CDR3 sequence is 13 residues long. Germline-derived CDR1 and CDR2 are SGHRS and YFSETQ. V gave up 0 bases and J gave up 5 bases, with 9 bases separating them. In the authors' workflow: Filtering differed, since immunoSEQ gave only junction sequences and no quality scores. Sequenced by immunoSEQ multiplex PCR; TCRdb stores in-frame clones only, minus some. V and J calls and clone size are copied from that table; D and trimming were computed from the DNA. The repertoire holds 2 million or so clones, with about 95% as singletons. A word on this clone: Its antigen is not identified.

Study-wide findings and caveats: Around 4.7% was the fraction of naive CD4 clonotypes found shared across four donors. Some clonotypes were shared by all four sorted-subset donors, while others were not shared. The non-shared ones had lower generation probabilities than the shared ones. Only blood samples were collected, and tissue repertoires likely differ.

This chain links TRBV5-1 with TRBJ2-7; D is unresolved. The TCR sequence derives from a man aged 18 to 29 in good health. The sequencing input was naive CD4+ T cells sorted from blood. Subset denoted: CD45RA+ positively selected. CDR3 bases: TGCGCCAGCAGCTTGGAAGGTGCCGACGAGCAGTACTTC. Its translation: CASSLEGADEQYF.